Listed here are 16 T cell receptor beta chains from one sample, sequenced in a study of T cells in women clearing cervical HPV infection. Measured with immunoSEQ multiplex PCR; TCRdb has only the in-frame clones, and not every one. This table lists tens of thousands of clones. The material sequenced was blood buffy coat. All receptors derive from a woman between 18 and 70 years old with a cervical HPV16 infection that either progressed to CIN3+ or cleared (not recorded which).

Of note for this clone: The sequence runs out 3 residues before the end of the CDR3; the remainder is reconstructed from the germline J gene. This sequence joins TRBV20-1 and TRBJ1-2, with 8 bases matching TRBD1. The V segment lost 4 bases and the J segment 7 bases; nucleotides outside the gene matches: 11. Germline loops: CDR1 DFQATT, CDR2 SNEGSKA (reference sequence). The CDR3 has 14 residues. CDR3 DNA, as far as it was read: TGCAGTGCTACCCTGACAGGGGACAAAACTGGC. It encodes CSATLTGDKTG. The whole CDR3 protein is CSATLTGDKTGYTF.

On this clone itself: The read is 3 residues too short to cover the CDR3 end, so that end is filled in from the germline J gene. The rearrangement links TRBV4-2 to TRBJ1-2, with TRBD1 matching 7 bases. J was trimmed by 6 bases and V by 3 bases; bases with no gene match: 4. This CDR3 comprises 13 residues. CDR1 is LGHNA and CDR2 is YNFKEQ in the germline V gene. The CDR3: CASSQPTGDGYTF. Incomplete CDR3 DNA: TGTGCCAGCAGCCAGCCCACAGGGGATGGC.

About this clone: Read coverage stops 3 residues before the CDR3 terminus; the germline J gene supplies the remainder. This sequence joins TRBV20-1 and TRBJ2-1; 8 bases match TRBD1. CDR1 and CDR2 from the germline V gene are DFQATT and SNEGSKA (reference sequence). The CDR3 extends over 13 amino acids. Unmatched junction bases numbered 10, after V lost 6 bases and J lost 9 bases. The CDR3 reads CSAPMTGASEQFF. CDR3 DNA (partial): TGCAGTGCCCCGATGACAGGGGCGAGTGAG.

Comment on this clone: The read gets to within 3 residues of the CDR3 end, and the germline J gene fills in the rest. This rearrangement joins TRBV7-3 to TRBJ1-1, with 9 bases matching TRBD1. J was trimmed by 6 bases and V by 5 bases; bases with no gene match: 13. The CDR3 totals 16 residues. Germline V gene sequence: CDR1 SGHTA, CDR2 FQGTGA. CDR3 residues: CASSPTSGTGSSEAFF. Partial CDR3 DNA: TGTGCCAGCAGCCCCACATCCGGGACAGGGTCCTCTGAA.

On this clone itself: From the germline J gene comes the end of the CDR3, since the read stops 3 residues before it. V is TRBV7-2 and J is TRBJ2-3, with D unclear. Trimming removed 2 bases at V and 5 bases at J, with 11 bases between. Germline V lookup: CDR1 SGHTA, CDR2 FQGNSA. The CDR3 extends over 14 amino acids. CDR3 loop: CASSLNPVVDTQYF. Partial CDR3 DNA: TGTGCCAGCAGCTTAAATCCAGTGGTAGATACG.

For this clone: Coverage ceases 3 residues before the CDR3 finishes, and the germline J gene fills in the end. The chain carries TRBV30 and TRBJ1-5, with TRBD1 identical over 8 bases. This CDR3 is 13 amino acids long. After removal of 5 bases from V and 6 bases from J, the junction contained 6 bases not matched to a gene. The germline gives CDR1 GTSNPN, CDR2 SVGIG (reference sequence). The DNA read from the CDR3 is TGTGCCTGGTCACCGACAGGGGTTCAGCCC. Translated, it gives CAWSPTGVQP. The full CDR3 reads CAWSPTGVQPQHF.

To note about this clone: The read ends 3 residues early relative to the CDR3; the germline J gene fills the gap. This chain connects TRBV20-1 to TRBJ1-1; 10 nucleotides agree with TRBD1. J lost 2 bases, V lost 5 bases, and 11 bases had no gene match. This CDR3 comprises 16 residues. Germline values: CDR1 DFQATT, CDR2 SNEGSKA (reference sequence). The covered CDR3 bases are TGCAGTGCTCCCCGAGGGGACAGGGGTGGAAACACTGAA. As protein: CSAPRGDRGGNTE. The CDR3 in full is CSAPRGDRGGNTEAFF.

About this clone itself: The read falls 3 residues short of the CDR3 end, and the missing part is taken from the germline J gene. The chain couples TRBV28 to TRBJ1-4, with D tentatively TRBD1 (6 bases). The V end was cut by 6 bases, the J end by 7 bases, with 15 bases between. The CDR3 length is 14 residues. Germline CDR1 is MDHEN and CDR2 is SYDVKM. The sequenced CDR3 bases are TGTGCCAGCAGCCCGCGGGACACTTCTGAAAAA. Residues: CASSPRDTSEK. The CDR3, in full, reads CASSPRDTSEKLFF.

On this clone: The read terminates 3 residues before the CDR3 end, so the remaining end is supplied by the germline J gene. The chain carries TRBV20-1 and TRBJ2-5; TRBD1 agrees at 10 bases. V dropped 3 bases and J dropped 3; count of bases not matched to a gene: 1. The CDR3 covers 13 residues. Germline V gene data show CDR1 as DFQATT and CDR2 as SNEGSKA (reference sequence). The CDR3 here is CSARGQGKETQYF. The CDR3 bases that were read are TGCAGTGCTAGGGGACAGGGGAAAGAGACC.

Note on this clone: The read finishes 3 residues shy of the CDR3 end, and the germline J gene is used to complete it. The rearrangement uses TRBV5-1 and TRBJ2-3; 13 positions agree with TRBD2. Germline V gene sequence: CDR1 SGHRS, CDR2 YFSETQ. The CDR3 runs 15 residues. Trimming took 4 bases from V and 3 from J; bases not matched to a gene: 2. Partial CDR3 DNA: TGCGCCAGCAGCCCGGGACTAGCGGGGACAGATACG. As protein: CASSPGLAGTDT. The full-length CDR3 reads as CASSPGLAGTDTQYF.

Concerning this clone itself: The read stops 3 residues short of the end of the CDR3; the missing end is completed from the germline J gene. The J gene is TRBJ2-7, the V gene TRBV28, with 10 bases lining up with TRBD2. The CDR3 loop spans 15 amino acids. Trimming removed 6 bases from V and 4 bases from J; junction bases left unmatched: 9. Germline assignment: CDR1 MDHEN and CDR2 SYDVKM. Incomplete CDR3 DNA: TGTGCCAGCAGGCCCCTAGCGGGAGTTGGGTACGAG. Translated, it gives CASRPLAGVGYE. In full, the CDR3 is CASRPLAGVGYEQYF.

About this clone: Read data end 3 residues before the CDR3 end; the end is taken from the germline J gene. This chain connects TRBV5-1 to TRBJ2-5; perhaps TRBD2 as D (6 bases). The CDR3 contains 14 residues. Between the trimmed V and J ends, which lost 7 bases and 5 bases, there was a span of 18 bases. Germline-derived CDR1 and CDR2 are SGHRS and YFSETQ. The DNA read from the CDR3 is TGCGCCAGCCGTAACGACGGGGGTGTCGAGACC. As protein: CASRNDGGVET. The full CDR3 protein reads CASRNDGGVETQYF.

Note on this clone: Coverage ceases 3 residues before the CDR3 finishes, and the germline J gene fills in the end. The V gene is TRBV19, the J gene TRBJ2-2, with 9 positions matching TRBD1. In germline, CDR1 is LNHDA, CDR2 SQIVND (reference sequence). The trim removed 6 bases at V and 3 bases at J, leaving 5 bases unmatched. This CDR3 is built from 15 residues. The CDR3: CASSLGDRDTGELFF. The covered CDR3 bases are TGTGCCAGTAGCCTCGGGGACAGGGACACCGGGGAG.

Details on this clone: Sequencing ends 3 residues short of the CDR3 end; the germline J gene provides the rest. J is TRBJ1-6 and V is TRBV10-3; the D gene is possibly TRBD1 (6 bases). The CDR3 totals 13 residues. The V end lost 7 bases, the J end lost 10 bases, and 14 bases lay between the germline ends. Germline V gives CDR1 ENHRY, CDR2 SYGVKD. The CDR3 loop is CAIKRQVESPLHF. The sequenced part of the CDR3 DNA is TGTGCCATCAAAAGACAGGTGGAATCACCC.

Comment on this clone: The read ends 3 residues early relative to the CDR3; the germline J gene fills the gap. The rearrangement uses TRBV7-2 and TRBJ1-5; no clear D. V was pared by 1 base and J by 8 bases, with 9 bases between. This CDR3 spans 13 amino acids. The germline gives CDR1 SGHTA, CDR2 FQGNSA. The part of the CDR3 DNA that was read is TGTGCCAGCAGCTTAGTAGGTCGGGAGCCC. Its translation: CASSLVGREP. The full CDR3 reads CASSLVGREPQHF.

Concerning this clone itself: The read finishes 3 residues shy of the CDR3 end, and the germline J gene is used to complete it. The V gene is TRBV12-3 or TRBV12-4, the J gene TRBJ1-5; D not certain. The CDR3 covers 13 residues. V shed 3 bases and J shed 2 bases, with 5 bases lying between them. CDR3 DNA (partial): TGTGCCAGCAGTTTCGAGGGCAATCAGCCC. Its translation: CASSFEGNQP. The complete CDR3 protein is CASSFEGNQPQHF.